This TCR beta chain is from a study of CD8+ T cells in alopecia areata. The authors extracted RNA and reverse transcribed it into cDNA as the sequencing template. Method: immunoSEQ multiplex PCR; TCRdb's copy keeps in-frame clones and lacks some. The sample contains 90,000 to 130,000 clones, none occurring once; roughly 21% lies in the top ten. With regard to this clone: Its antigen is unknown. Mouse names are used for the genes. The sequence runs out 4 residues before the end of the CDR3; the remainder is reconstructed from the germline J gene.

CDR1 SGHLS and CDR2 HYDKME come from the germline V gene. CDR3 size: 14 residues. Trimming took 3 bases from V and 0 from J; bases not matched to a gene: 1. Study outcomes and limitations: Besides other cells, scalp samples also yield sequences of resident alphabeta T cells from normal skin. Possibly as an HLA-related effect, TCR sharing across patients appeared less clear than in mice.

The chain employs TRBV12-2 and TRBJ2-1; 7 bases are shared with TRBD2. Sequences were obtained from lesional skin. This clonotype originated in a C3H/HeJ mouse with alopecia areata. This strain has MHC haplotype H2-k. CDR3 residues: CASSTGANYAEQFF. The DNA read from the CDR3 is TGTGCCAGCTCTACTGGGGCTAACTATGCT.